The T cell receptor (beta chain) under discussion was sequenced for a study of shared clonotypes between healthy human individuals. Of note for this clone: Its antigen is unknown.

The assay was immunoSEQ multiplex PCR, and TCRdb's table has in-frame clones only and misses some. Counted here are 2 million to 2.5 million clones, under 97% occurring once; the ten biggest clones make up roughly 0.13%. Germline lookup yields CDR1 MGHRA and CDR2 YSYEKL. Deletions cut 1 base from V and 4 bases from J, with 9 bases between. CDR3 length equals 14 residues. Whole-study results and caveats: As a rule, naive subsets had a larger estimated richness than memory subsets.

V gene TRBV4-1 combines with J gene TRBJ2-3; tentative D call: TRBD2 (5 bases). The sample comprised naive CD4+ T cells sorted from blood. Subset given: CD45RA+ positively selected. This clonotype originated in a man aged 18 to 29 in good health. The CDR3 is CASSQVQRSDTQYF. CDR3 nucleotides: TGCGCCAGCAGCCAAGTCCAGCGGTCAGATACGCAGTATTTT.